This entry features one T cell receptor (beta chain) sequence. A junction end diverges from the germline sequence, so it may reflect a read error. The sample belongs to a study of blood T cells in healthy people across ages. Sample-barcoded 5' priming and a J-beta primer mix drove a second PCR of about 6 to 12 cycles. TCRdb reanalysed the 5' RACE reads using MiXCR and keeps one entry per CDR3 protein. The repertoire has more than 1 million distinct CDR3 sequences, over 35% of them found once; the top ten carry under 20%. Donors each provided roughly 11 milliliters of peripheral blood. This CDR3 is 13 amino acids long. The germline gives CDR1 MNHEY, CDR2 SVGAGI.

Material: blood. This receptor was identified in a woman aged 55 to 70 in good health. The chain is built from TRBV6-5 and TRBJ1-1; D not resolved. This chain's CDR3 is CASSTSENTETFF. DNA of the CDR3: TGTGCCAGCAGTACCTCAGAGAACACTGAAACTTTCTTT.